A single sample gave rise to the 20 T cell receptor beta chains below, sequenced in a study of shared clonotypes between healthy human individuals. Clones were sequenced by immunoSEQ multiplex PCR, and TCRdb holds only the in-frame ones, with some missing. The data show around 1.9 million clones, roughly 93% seen once. Naive CD8 cells, CD45RO-negative and positively selected for CCR7, excluded terminally differentiated effector memory CD45RA+ cells. Sequenced: naive CD8+ T cells from PBMCs. The receptors were gathered from a man between 18 and 35 years old in good health. Some clones in this sample may be carry-over from other donors' samples.

The CDR3 loop reads CASGHLEAFF. CDR3 bases: TGTGCCAGCGGTCACCTTGAAGCTTTCTTT. The V gene is TRBV27, the J gene TRBJ1-1; no definite D call. The germline gives CDR1 MNHEY, CDR2 SMNVEV (reference sequence). The V end was cut by 8 bases, the J end by 7 bases, with 8 bases between. The CDR3 length is 10 residues.

The chain carries TRBV6-5 and TRBJ2-1, with no clear D. Trimming cost V 5 bases and J 5 bases, with 16 bases left between them. This CDR3 is built from 15 residues. In germline, CDR1 is MNHEY, CDR2 SVGAGI. CDR3 coding DNA: TGTGCCAGCAGTCTAGGTAGGCTACCTCACAATGAGCAGTTCTTC. Translating it yields CASSLGRLPHNEQFF.

The V call is TRBV27, the J call TRBJ2-1; 9 bases align to TRBD2. Trimming at V came to 5 bases and at J to 9 bases, leaving 8 bases not matched to a gene. The CDR3 totals 14 residues. Germline-derived CDR1 and CDR2 are MNHEY and SMNVEV (reference sequence). CDR3: CASSLLAGLFEQFF. Here the CDR3 DNA reads TGTGCCAGCAGTCTCCTAGCGGGATTATTTGAGCAGTTCTTC.

This chain uses TRBV4-1 with TRBJ2-2; 10 bases agree with TRBD1. The CDR3 length is 16 residues. CDR1 is MGHRA and CDR2 is YSYEKL in the germline V gene. Losses at the gene ends were 4 bases for V and 7 bases for J; bases not matched to a gene: 9. The CDR3 here is CASSPRQGAPIGELFF. CDR3 in DNA: TGCGCCAGCAGCCCTCGACAGGGGGCTCCTATCGGGGAGCTGTTTTTT.

This chain joins TRBV6-6 and TRBJ2-1, with D possibly being TRBD1 (6 bases). V was trimmed by 5 bases and J by 3 bases, leaving 11 bases between them. The CDR3 runs to 14 residues. CDR1 MNHNY and CDR2 SVGAGI come from the germline V gene (reference sequence). The DNA of the CDR3 is TGTGCCAGCAGTAAGAACAGGGACTACAATGAGCAGTTCTTC. As protein: CASSKNRDYNEQFF.

The chain links TRBV7-2 to TRBJ2-3, with 8 bases fitting TRBD2. This CDR3 has 15 amino acids. Germline CDR1 reads SGHTA; CDR2 reads FQGNSA. Trimming took 1 base from V and 8 from J; bases not matched to a gene: 8. The CDR3 is CASSLGTSLQSTQYF. The DNA for the CDR3 is TGTGCCAGCAGCTTAGGGACTAGCCTGCAGAGTACGCAGTATTTT.

V is TRBV27 and J is TRBJ2-7, with D possibly called TRBD1 or TRBD2 (5 bases each). Germline V gene lookup returns CDR1 MNHEY and CDR2 SMNVEV (reference sequence). This CDR3 comprises 13 residues. V gave up 8 bases and J gave up 0 bases, with 11 bases separating them. This chain's CDR3 is CASLGPTSYEQYF. The CDR3, as DNA: TGTGCCAGCCTGGGACCCACCTCCTACGAGCAGTACTTC.

On this clone: The sample carries other DNA sequences with the same CDR3. V is TRBV5-1 and J is TRBJ2-1; D unclear. Germline assignment: CDR1 SGHRS and CDR2 YFSETQ. The V end lost 0 bases, the J end lost 0 bases, and 4 bases lay between the germline ends. The CDR3 has 14 amino acids. This CDR3 reads CASSLVDSYNEQFF. As DNA, the CDR3 is TGCGCCAGCAGCTTGGTGGACTCCTACAATGAGCAGTTCTTC.

The rearrangement uses TRBV10-2 and TRBJ2-7, with a tentative D call TRBD2 (5 bases). The ends were cut back, 7 bases at V and 2 bases at J, with 9 bases in the middle. This CDR3 is 12 amino acids long. The V gene's germline CDR1 is WSHSY and CDR2 SAAADI. The CDR3 bases are TGCGCCAGCATCTCCGGGACCTACGAGCAGTACTTC. Translation: CASISGTYEQYF.

The chain uses TRBV6-5 and TRBJ2-3; 11 bases are a match to TRBD2. Germline lookup yields CDR1 MNHEY and CDR2 SVGAGI. Trimming at V came to 6 bases and at J to 9 bases, leaving 8 bases not matched to a gene. The CDR3 has 14 amino acids. This chain's CDR3 is CASRTSGRSTTQYF. Here the CDR3 DNA reads TGTGCCAGCAGAACTAGCGGGAGATCTACGACGCAGTATTTT.

This clone was seen a handful of times. This chain joins TRBV28 and TRBJ1-5; the D is unclear. V was cut by 7 bases and J by 4 bases, with 14 bases left in between. The CDR3 is 14 residues long. The germline V gene encodes CDR1 MDHEN and CDR2 SYDVKM. The CDR3 loop is CASTLALGNQPQHF. The CDR3 DNA reads TGTGCCAGCACTCTAGCGTTGGGAAATCAGCCCCAGCATTTT.

The rearrangement links TRBV9 to TRBJ2-1; TRBD2 matches 12 bases. The ends lost 4 bases at V and 7 bases at J; junction bases unmatched: 6. CDR3 length equals 15 residues. Germline V gene lookup returns CDR1 SGDLS and CDR2 YYNGEE. CDR3 coding DNA: TGTGCCAGCAGCCCTAGCGGGAGGGAGGCTAATGAGCAGTTCTTC. This translates into CASSPSGREANEQFF.

Details on this clone: At the DNA level, this CDR3 is encoded by other sequences in the same sample as well. This sequence joins TRBV5-4 and TRBJ2-7; D is undetermined. Germline lookup yields CDR1 SGHNT and CDR2 YYREEE (reference sequence). The CDR3 has 12 residues. The germline V and J ends were trimmed by 1 base and 2 bases, with 4 bases remaining between them. The DNA of the CDR3 is TGTGCCAGCAGCTTGAGGACCTACGAGCAGTACTTC. It is translated as CASSLRTYEQYF.

The chain has TRBV9 and TRBJ2-3; D unresolved. The CDR3 spans 12 residues. V was cut by 4 bases and J by 5 bases, with 8 bases left in between. Germline V gene sequence: CDR1 SGDLS, CDR2 YYNGEE. CDR3 in amino acids: CASSQMGDTQYF. Here the CDR3 DNA reads TGTGCCAGCAGCCAAATGGGAGATACGCAGTATTTT.

The J gene is TRBJ2-1, the V gene TRBV6-1, with D possibly being TRBD2 (6 bases). Germline assignment: CDR1 MNHNS and CDR2 SASEGT. Trimming left V 2 bases short and J 0 bases short, with 11 bases between. The CDR3 has 16 residues. The CDR3 region has the DNA TGTGCCAGCAGTGAATGGGGGAGGAGCTCCTACAATGAGCAGTTCTTC. It yields the protein CASSEWGRSSYNEQFF.

The V and J genes are TRBV11-2 and TRBJ2-1; 7 nucleotides align to TRBD1. Germline loops: CDR1 SGHAT, CDR2 FQNNGV. The CDR3 extends over 16 amino acids. J was trimmed by 4 bases and V by 5 bases; bases with no gene match: 11. CDR3 DNA sequence: TGTGCCAGCAGCCAGAGGTCGGGACAGACATACAATGAGCAGTTCTTC. Translating it yields CASSQRSGQTYNEQFF.

The chain is built from TRBV7-2 and TRBJ2-7; 8 bases align to TRBD2. Looked up from germline, CDR1 is SGHTA and CDR2 is FQGNSA. Losses at the gene ends were 0 bases for V and 2 bases for J; bases not matched to a gene: 3. The CDR3 contains 15 residues. The CDR3 loop reads CASSLAAGVAYEQYF. The CDR3 nucleotides read TGTGCCAGCAGCTTAGCAGCGGGGGTCGCCTACGAGCAGTACTTC.

The chain links TRBV7-3 to TRBJ2-1; 15 bases are shared with TRBD2. CDR1 SGHTA and CDR2 FQGTGA come from the germline V gene. The V and J ends lost 4 bases and 7 bases, in that order; junction bases with no gene match: 14. CDR3 length equals 19 residues. This CDR3 reads CASSSQGLAGGFFGNEQFF. The CDR3 DNA is TGTGCCAGCAGCTCCCAGGGACTAGCGGGAGGTTTTTTCGGGAATGAGCAGTTCTTC.

With respect to this clone: Other DNA sequences from this sample encode an identical CDR3 as well. The V and J genes are TRBV27 and TRBJ2-7; D remains unclear. The CDR3 runs to 13 residues. Trimming took off 0 bases at V and 2 bases at J, with 5 bases between the two ends. Germline CDR1 MNHEY, CDR2 SMNVEV (reference sequence). The CDR3 is CASSLSRTYEQYF. CDR3 nucleotides: TGTGCCAGCAGTTTATCGAGAACCTACGAGCAGTACTTC.

About this clone: This sample includes further DNA sequences coding for the same CDR3. The chain recombines TRBV28 with TRBJ2-5; D may be TRBD1 or TRBD2 (5 bases each). V was clipped by 3 bases and J by 4 bases, with 9 bases between them. CDR1 MDHEN and CDR2 SYDVKM come from the germline V gene. The CDR3 is 13 residues long. The CDR3 is CASSLRGRETQYF. The CDR3 coding sequence is TGTGCCAGCAGTTTGAGGGGTAGAGAGACCCAGTACTTC.